The 15 T cell receptor beta chains reported below all come from one sample, sequenced in a study of radiation and T cells in renal cell carcinoma. Clones were sequenced by immunoSEQ multiplex PCR, and TCRdb holds only the in-frame ones, with some missing. Of 150,000 or so clones listed, around 90% were seen once; the top ten hold around 4%. As for time point: baseline pretreatment blood. The sample's treatment: 15 Gy SBRT to primary tumor, nephrectomy 4 weeks later. The source material was blood, sampled from a patient whose treatment included radiotherapy and nephrectomy. Receptor source: a woman in her seventies with renal cell carcinoma.

The chain combines TRBV9 with TRBJ1-4; 10 bases fit TRBD1. Germline V CDR1 and CDR2: SGDLS, YYNGEE. With 3 bases clipped from V and 7 bases from J, the junction kept 3 bases outside the gene matches. The CDR3 runs to 14 residues. CDR3 sequence: CASSATGGFEKLFF. For the CDR3, the DNA is TGTGCCAGCAGCGCGACAGGGGGCTTTGAAAAACTGTTTTTT. The full variable domain, rest sourced from reference TRBV9 and TRBJ1-4, is DSGVTQTPKHLITATGQRVTLRCSPRSGDLSVYWYQQSLDQGLQFLIQYYNGEERAKGNILERFSAQQFPDLHSELNLSSLELGDSALYFCASSATGGFEKLFFGSGTQLSVL.

The chain employs TRBV7-2 and TRBJ1-1; D remains unclear. V shed 3 bases and J shed 5 bases, with 7 bases lying between them. The germline gives CDR1 SGHTA, CDR2 FQGNSA. This CDR3 spans 12 amino acids. The CDR3 sequence: CASSFLGTEAFF. The DNA for the CDR3 is TGTGCCAGCAGCTTTTTGGGTACTGAAGCTTTCTTT. Full variable domain (missing parts from reference TRBV7-2 and TRBJ1-1): GAGVSQSPSNKVTEKGKDVELRCDPISGHTALYWYRQSLGQGLEFLIYFQGNSAPDKSGLPSDRFSAERTGGSVSTLTIQRTQQEDSAVYLCASSFLGTEAFFGQGTRLTVV.

This clone was seen once. V gene TRBV30 combines with J gene TRBJ2-5; the match to TRBD2 covers 10 bases. CDR3 size: 16 residues. The junction had 6 bases not matched to a gene; V was cut back by 2 bases and J by 0 bases. CDR1 and CDR2 (germline): GTSNPN, SVGIG (reference sequence). CDR3 sequence reads: CAWSLAGALYQETQYF. The CDR3, as DNA: TGTGCCTGGAGTCTAGCGGGGGCCTTGTACCAAGAGACCCAGTACTTC.

The chain couples TRBV30 to TRBJ2-7; 7 positions match TRBD1. Trimming cost V 7 bases and J 2 bases; bases outside gene matches: 5. CDR3 length: 12 amino acids. The V gene's germline CDR1 is GTSNPN and CDR2 SVGIG (reference sequence). CDR3 DNA: TGTGCCTTCCCGACAGGGACCTACGAGCAGTACTTC. Its translation: CAFPTGTYEQYF.

The J gene is TRBJ1-2, the V gene TRBV19; TRBD1 is a possible D gene (6 bases). Trimming stripped 5 bases from V and 4 bases from J, with 14 bases between. The V gene's germline CDR1 is LNHDA and CDR2 SQIVND (reference sequence). The CDR3 loop spans 14 amino acids. The CDR3 nucleotides read TGTGCCAGTAGTCCCCTCGACAGGATCTATGGCTACACCTTC. Its protein product is CASSPLDRIYGYTF. The entire variable domain, with the rest obtained from reference TRBV19 and TRBJ1-2, is as follows: DGGITQSPKYLFRKEGQNVTLSCEQNLNHDAMYWYRQDPGQGLRLIYYSQIVNDFQKGDIAEGYSVSREKKESFPLTVTSAQKNPTAFYLCASSPLDRIYGYTFGSGTRLTVV.

The genes are TRBV29-1 and TRBJ2-5; 11 nucleotides align to TRBD2. Germline loops: CDR1 SQVTM, CDR2 ANQGSEA. This CDR3 spans 14 amino acids. The J segment lost 5 bases and the V segment lost 5 bases, leaving 7 bases of the junction unmatched. In DNA form, the CDR3 reads TGCAGCGTTACCTATAGCGGGGGGGCGGAGACCCAGTACTTC. This sequence encodes CSVTYSGGAETQYF.

The rearrangement joins TRBV5-8 to TRBJ1-6; no definite D call. In germline, CDR1 is SGHTS, CDR2 YDEGEE. CDR3 length: 13 residues. V lost 6 bases, J lost 8 bases, and 12 bases lay in between. CDR3 DNA: TGTGCCAGCACCACAGCTTCTTATTCACCCCTCCACTTT. Translating it yields CASTTASYSPLHF.

This clone was picked up one time. The chain links TRBV21-1 to TRBJ1-2. TRBV21-1 is a recognized pseudogene. The CDR3 has 11 amino acids. The CDR3 nucleotides are TGTGCCAGCAGCAAAGCTCCCCCCGACACCTTC. It specifies CASSKAPPDTF.

The J gene is TRBJ2-7, the V gene TRBV14; no clear D. Looked up from germline, CDR1 is SGHDN and CDR2 is FVKESK. The CDR3 runs 13 residues. Trimming cost V 0 bases and J 5 bases, with 8 bases left between them. The chain's CDR3 is CASSQEVNHEQYF. The CDR3 DNA reads as TGTGCCAGCAGCCAAGAGGTCAACCACGAGCAGTACTTC.

CDR3 in amino acids: CASSPSGQGINEKLFF. In DNA, the CDR3 is TGTGCCAGCAGCCCCTCCGGACAGGGAATTAATGAAAAACTGTTTTTT. This chain connects TRBV11-3 to TRBJ1-4, with 8 bases lining up with TRBD1. The CDR3 extends over 16 amino acids. Losses at the gene ends were 5 bases for V and 4 bases for J; bases not matched to a gene: 9. Germline CDR1 SGHNT, CDR2 YENEEA.

The chain couples TRBV19 to TRBJ1-1, with D perhaps matching TRBD1 (6 bases). Germline CDR1 LNHDA, CDR2 SQIVND (reference sequence). Trimming took 3 bases from V and 1 from J, leaving 12 bases between them. There are 15 residues in the CDR3. CDR3 nucleotide sequence: TGTGCCAGTAGTATTTTGGGACATTGGAACACTGAAGCTTTCTTT. This gives the protein CASSILGHWNTEAFF.

The chain links TRBV6-6 to TRBJ2-5, with D hard to call. Trimming took off 4 bases at V and 3 bases at J, with 6 bases between the two ends. Germline assignment: CDR1 MNHNY and CDR2 SVGAGI (reference sequence). The CDR3 is made up of 12 amino acids. The CDR3 loop reads CASSLNEETQYF. The CDR3 region has the DNA TGTGCCAGCAGTTTGAATGAAGAGACCCAGTACTTC.

The rearrangement links TRBV6-5 to TRBJ1-1; perhaps TRBD1 as D (6 bases). The CDR3 contains 15 residues. The V gene lost 4 bases and the J gene lost 6 bases, with 18 bases spanning the gap. Germline V gene data show CDR1 as MNHEY and CDR2 as SVGAGI. In DNA, the CDR3 is TGTGCCAGCAGTTCGAGACCAGGGGTCCGTCCTGAAGCTTTCTTT. Translation gives CASSSRPGVRPEAFF.

The chain combines TRBV5-4 with TRBJ1-4; possible D gene TRBD1, 5 bases. The V end was cut by 4 bases, the J end by 6 bases, with 13 bases between. The V gene's germline CDR1 is SGHNT and CDR2 YYREEE (reference sequence). This CDR3 contains 14 residues. The CDR3 DNA reads as TGTGCCAGCAGCCGGGGAGGGGTGGATGAAAAACTGTTTTTT. Translated, it gives CASSRGGVDEKLFF.

This chain connects TRBV4-3 to TRBJ2-1; D gene unclear. This CDR3 region has 12 residues. Per germline, CDR1 LGHNA and CDR2 YSLEER. Deletions cut 1 base from V and 6 bases from J, with 4 bases between. This CDR3 reads CASSQVRNEQFF. CDR3 DNA sequence: TGCGCCAGCAGCCAAGTCCGCAATGAGCAGTTCTTC.